The text below deals with one TCR beta chain. The data were produced by immunoSEQ multiplex PCR, yet TCRdb's version contains in-frame clones alone and is incomplete. This table holds some 58,000 clones, 87% found once. This sample was taken from a study of OX40 agonist ivuxolimab in advanced cancers. Trimming removed 5 bases at V and 4 bases at J, with 12 bases between. Per germline, CDR1 GTSNPN and CDR2 SVGIG (reference sequence). This CDR3 is built from 13 residues. Sequenced here: CD4+ or CD8+ T cells sorted from blood, sampled in a trial of the OX40 agonist ivuxolimab. The chain employs TRBV30 and TRBJ1-3; D might be TRBD1 (6 bases). This clonotype originated in an adult with an advanced solid tumor such as melanoma, head and neck, liver or kidney cancer. Written as DNA, the CDR3 is TGTGCCTGGGACCGACAGGACGGAAACACCATATATTTT. Protein sequence: CAWDRQDGNTIYF.